Listed here are 7 T cell receptor beta chains from one sample, sequenced in a study of blood T cells in healthy people across ages. Using a J-beta primer mix together with a sample-barcoded 5' primer, a second PCR was run for roughly 7 to 11 cycles. TCRdb analysed the 5' RACE reads with MiXCR anew, one entry per CDR3 protein. The repertoire holds around 1.5 million distinct CDR3 sequences, with roughly 32% as singletons. The specimen was blood. These receptors were taken from a woman aged 25 to 39 in good health.

This clonotype has just a few counts. The chain recombines TRBV9 with TRBJ2-1; D is unclear. The CDR3 has 14 residues. Trimming removed 4 bases at V and 8 bases at J, with 16 bases between. The germline V gene has CDR1 SGDLS and CDR2 YYNGEE. The CDR3 DNA sequence: TGTGCCAGCAGCCCCCCAGCAGGAATTTATGAGCAGTTCTTC. It yields the protein CASSPPAGIYEQFF.

In this sample, this clonotype turned up once. A much larger clone lies a single base off, so this may be a read error. This chain uses TRBV12-3 or TRBV12-4 with TRBJ2-7; possibly TRBD1 or TRBD2 for D (5 bases each). The CDR3 sequence is 18 residues long. V gave up 5 bases and J gave up 1 base, with 24 bases separating them. The CDR3 DNA reads TGTGCCAGCAGTCGAAACACCGGGGCAGGGTTCGGGTCCTACGAGCAGTACTTC. This sequence encodes CASSRNTGAGFGSYEQYF.

This clonotype was seen a few times. The J gene is TRBJ1-5, the V gene TRBV12-3 or TRBV12-4; no definite D call. The V gene lost 7 bases and the J gene lost 7 bases, with 17 bases spanning the gap. The CDR3 is made up of 14 amino acids. CDR3 in DNA: TGTGCCAGCACCGCGGACCATATTTTGCAGCCCCAGCATTTT. Its translation is CASTADHILQPQHF.

This clonotype was found a few times. The chain uses TRBV24-1 and TRBJ2-3; 11 nucleotides line up with TRBD2. The trim removed 3 bases at V and 6 bases at J, leaving 7 bases unmatched. The germline CDR1 and CDR2 sequences are KGHDR and SFDVKD. The CDR3 has 16 residues. The CDR3 reads CATSDPRLAGKDTQYF. In nucleotides, the CDR3 is TGTGCCACCAGTGATCCAAGACTAGCGGGAAAGGATACGCAGTATTTT.

The gene calls are TRBV24-1 and TRBJ2-3, with 13 nucleotides matching TRBD2. The germline CDR1 and CDR2 sequences are KGHDR and SFDVKD. The CDR3 runs to 16 residues. V lost 3 bases, J lost 11 bases, and 10 bases stayed unmatched. In DNA form, the CDR3 reads TGTGCCACCAGTGATCCCACTAGCGGGGGGGTCGGGAAGCAGTATTTT. As protein: CATSDPTSGGVGKQYF.

V and J are TRBV4-1 and TRBJ1-4, with TRBD1 as a possible D gene (5 bases). Germline CDR1 reads MGHRA; CDR2 reads YSYEKL. The V gene lost 0 bases and the J gene lost 7 bases, with 15 bases spanning the gap. CDR3 length: 16 amino acids. The CDR3 here is CASSQDLGGRGEKLFF. The CDR3 region has the DNA TGCGCCAGCAGCCAAGATCTTGGGGGAAGAGGTGAAAAACTGTTTTTT.

This clonotype has just a few counts. V usage is TRBV7-9 and J usage is TRBJ2-7; tentative D call: TRBD1 (5 bases). Trimming pared 3 bases from V and 0 bases from J, leaving 9 bases between. CDR1 is SEHNR and CDR2 is FQNEAQ in the germline V gene (reference sequence). The CDR3 is made up of 14 amino acids. The CDR3 sequence: CASSLTESSYEQYF. In DNA form, the CDR3 reads TGTGCCAGCAGCTTGACAGAGAGCTCCTACGAGCAGTACTTC.